The 32 T cell receptor beta chains presented below share a single source sample, sequenced in a study of blood T cell repertoires in COVID-19. Repertoires were generated with immunoSEQ multiplex PCR, while TCRdb's copy carries only in-frame clones and drops some. The table records approximately 290,000 clones, about 86% of them present only once. The sequenced material came from peripheral blood. The receptors originated from a person aged 70 to 85 with COVID-19, enrolled during active disease.

This chain uses TRBV5-1 with TRBJ2-3, with TRBD2 identical over 8 bases. Germline lookup yields CDR1 SGHRS and CDR2 YFSETQ. V shed 1 base and J 5 bases; nucleotides not matched to a gene: 3. The CDR3 length is 14 residues. CDR3 nucleotide sequence: TGCGCCAGCAGCTTGAGCGGGAGTATAGATACGCAGTATTTT. It encodes CASSLSGSIDTQYF.

This clone was seen once. V is TRBV9 and J is TRBJ2-7, with 7 nucleotides matching TRBD1. The CDR3 is made up of 13 amino acids. Germline trimming cut 4 bases from V and 8 bases from J; bases unmatched to any gene: 9. In germline, CDR1 is SGDLS, CDR2 YYNGEE. The DNA for the CDR3 is TGTGCCAGCAGCCCCGGGACAGCCGTCAAGCAGTACTTC. Amino acid sequence: CASSPGTAVKQYF.

The chain joins TRBV25-1 to TRBJ1-6; no firm D call. There are 14 residues in the CDR3. The germline CDR1 and CDR2 sequences are MGHDK and SYGVNS. The V gene lost 1 base and the J gene lost 5 bases, with 6 bases spanning the gap. The CDR3, as DNA: TGTGCCAGCAGTGAATCATCCCATAATTCACCCCTCCACTTT. Amino acid sequence: CASSESSHNSPLHF.

V gene TRBV4-2 combines with J gene TRBJ1-1; D gene ambiguous. CDR1 is LGHNA and CDR2 is YNFKEQ in the germline V gene. V was shortened by 8 bases and J by 1 base, with 14 bases between the two germline ends. The CDR3 has 14 amino acids. The CDR3 region is CASVGLAKNTEAFF. DNA of the CDR3: TGTGCCAGCGTGGGGTTAGCGAAGAACACTGAAGCTTTCTTT.

This rearrangement joins TRBV5-4 to TRBJ2-7; TRBD2 might be the D (6 bases). Per the germline V gene, CDR1 is SGHNT and CDR2 is YYREEE (reference sequence). This CDR3 spans 14 amino acids. Deletions cut 2 bases from V and 2 bases from J, with 11 bases between. CDR3 protein: CASSLAGRPYEQYF. CDR3 DNA: TGTGCCAGCAGCTTAGCGGGTAGACCCTACGAGCAGTACTTC. The full variable domain, its missing parts supplied by reference TRBV5-4 and TRBJ2-7, is ETGVTQSPTHLIKTRGQQVTLRCSSQSGHNTVSWYQQALGQGPQFIFQYYREEENGRGNFPPRFSGLQFPNYSSELNVNALELDDSALYLCASSLAGRPYEQYFGPGTRLTVT.

This rearrangement joins TRBV2 to TRBJ1-1; D gene unclear. This CDR3 has 15 amino acids. The V end was cut by 0 bases, the J end by 10 bases, with 18 bases between. Germline CDR1 and CDR2: SNHLY and FYNNEI. CDR3 amino acids: CASSEARASRTLAFF. The CDR3 DNA reads TGTGCCAGCAGTGAAGCGAGGGCTTCTAGGACTTTAGCTTTCTTT.

The chain carries TRBV4-2 and TRBJ1-1, with 7 bases lining up with TRBD1. The germline gives CDR1 LGHNA, CDR2 YNFKEQ. Losses at the gene ends were 3 bases for V and 2 bases for J; bases not matched to a gene: 6. This CDR3 is 15 amino acids long. The CDR3 loop reads CASSHRTGLNTEAFF. The DNA for the CDR3 is TGTGCCAGCAGCCACCGGACAGGCCTTAACACTGAAGCTTTCTTT.

This clone occurred a few times. J is TRBJ1-1 and V is TRBV5-1; D is undetermined. Deletions cut 0 bases from V and 0 bases from J, with 21 bases between. The length of the CDR3 is 19 residues. Germline CDR1 is SGHRS and CDR2 is YFSETQ. The CDR3 sequence: CASSLDRVSSRLVNTEAFF. CDR3 bases: TGCGCCAGCAGCTTGGACCGTGTGAGCAGCCGCCTAGTGAACACTGAAGCTTTCTTT.

This sequence joins TRBV6-2 or TRBV6-3 and TRBJ2-7; possibly TRBD1 for D (5 bases). Deletions cut 3 bases from V and 2 bases from J, with 17 bases between. The CDR3 has 16 amino acids. CDR1 MNHEY and CDR2 SVGEGT come from the germline V gene. The CDR3 region is CASSYLLGVPTYEQYF. As DNA, the CDR3 is TGTGCCAGCAGTTATTTATTAGGGGTTCCCACCTACGAGCAGTACTTC.

The chain is built from TRBV7-2 and TRBJ2-3; D is possibly TRBD1 (6 bases). V was trimmed by 5 bases and J by 11 bases, leaving 14 bases between them. Germline V gene data show CDR1 as SGHTA and CDR2 as FQGNSA. CDR3 size: 12 residues. CDR3: CASSPQGLGQYF. The CDR3 nucleotides read TGTGCCAGCAGCCCCCAGGGGTTAGGGCAGTATTTT.

CDR3 in DNA: TGCGCCAGCGGGGGCAGGGGGCAGGACACCGGGGAGCTGTTTTTT. Translating gives CASGGRGQDTGELFF. The rearrangement links TRBV5-1 to TRBJ2-2, with TRBD1 matching 8 bases. Trimming removed 7 bases from V and 3 bases from J; junction bases left unmatched: 8. In germline, CDR1 is SGHRS, CDR2 YFSETQ. The CDR3 contains 15 residues.

The chain carries TRBV18 and TRBJ1-4; possible D gene TRBD1, 5 bases. This CDR3 contains 13 residues. CDR1 is KGHSH and CDR2 is LQKENI in the germline V gene. The germline V and J ends were trimmed by 4 bases and 8 bases, with 11 bases remaining between them. CDR3 sequence: CASSQGSDEKLFF. The CDR3 bases are TGTGCCAGCTCACAGGGGTCGGACGAAAAACTGTTTTTT.

The chain has TRBV19 and TRBJ1-2; a possible D gene is TRBD1 (5 bases). This CDR3 comprises 14 residues. CDR1 and CDR2 (germline): LNHDA, SQIVND (reference sequence). V lost 4 bases and J 4 bases, leaving 13 bases between the germline ends. CDR3 protein: CASSSDRLGYGYTF. DNA of the CDR3: TGTGCCAGTAGTAGCGACAGATTAGGCTATGGCTACACCTTC. Using reference TRBV19 and TRBJ1-2 for the parts outside the CDR3, the full variable domain is DGGITQSPKYLFRKEGQNVTLSCEQNLNHDAMYWYRQDPGQGLRLIYYSQIVNDFQKGDIAEGYSVSREKKESFPLTVTSAQKNPTAFYLCASSSDRLGYGYTFGSGTRLTVV.

V gene TRBV7-2 combines with J gene TRBJ2-7; maybe TRBD2 (5 bases). The CDR3 has 16 amino acids. V was shortened by 4 bases and J by 1 base, with 17 bases between the two germline ends. Germline CDR1 and CDR2: SGHTA and FQGNSA. The CDR3 sequence: CASSSVVRAGSYEQYF. Written as DNA, the CDR3 is TGTGCCAGCAGCTCTGTGGTTAGGGCGGGTTCCTACGAGCAGTACTTC.

This clone was detected only a few times. The CDR3 DNA reads TGTGCCAGCTCACCGGCAGATAATTCACCCCTCCACTTT. Translating gives CASSPADNSPLHF. The chain recombines TRBV18 with TRBJ1-6, with D hard to call. This CDR3 spans 13 amino acids. From germline, CDR1 is KGHSH and CDR2 LQKENI. V lost 3 bases and J 5 bases, leaving 5 bases between the germline ends.

The chain has TRBV4-3 and TRBJ1-4; weak D call: TRBD1 (5 bases). This CDR3 region has 15 residues. CDR1 and CDR2 (germline): LGHNA, YSLEER. With 0 bases removed from V and 7 bases from J, the gap between germline ends came to 12 bases. CDR3 in amino acids: CASSQEKGRVEKLFF. Here the CDR3 DNA reads TGCGCCAGCAGCCAAGAAAAGGGCAGGGTTGAAAAACTGTTTTTT.

The chain recombines TRBV7-6 with TRBJ2-2; 8 bases match TRBD1. This CDR3 has 15 amino acids. The J segment lost 2 bases and the V segment lost 5 bases, leaving 4 bases of the junction unmatched. Germline lookup yields CDR1 SGHVS and CDR2 FNYEAQ. CDR3 nucleotides: TGTGCCAGCAGCCGTGGACAGGGCAACACCGGGGAGCTGTTTTTT. Amino acids: CASSRGQGNTGELFF.

The chain is built from TRBV4-3 and TRBJ1-4; D gene ambiguous. The ends were cut back, 0 bases at V and 4 bases at J, with 15 bases in the middle. The CDR3 spans 17 residues. Germline lookup yields CDR1 LGHNA and CDR2 YSLEER. The CDR3 reads CASSQESGQHYNEKLFF. The CDR3 bases are TGCGCCAGCAGCCAAGAGTCGGGTCAGCACTATAATGAAAAACTGTTTTTT.

The V call is TRBV5-1, the J call TRBJ1-6, with TRBD1 matching 9 bases. Germline assignment: CDR1 SGHRS and CDR2 YFSETQ. With V trimmed by 4 bases and J by 9 bases, 5 bases remained unmatched. The CDR3 totals 14 residues. DNA of the CDR3: TGCGCCAGCAGCCTCGGGACAGGGACTTCACCCCTCCACTTT. It translates to CASSLGTGTSPLHF.

There are a few counts of this clone. The V call is TRBV7-3, the J call TRBJ2-1; 7 positions agree with TRBD2. Germline CDR1 SGHTA, CDR2 FQGTGA. J gave up 6 bases and V 8 bases, and 13 bases lay outside the gene matches. The CDR3 consists of 15 residues. The CDR3 bases are TGTGCCAGCGGATATGGAGGGAGGGCGGTCAATGAGCAGTTCTTC. It is translated as CASGYGGRAVNEQFF.

This clone was counted between two and nine times. This chain links TRBV7-2 with TRBJ1-5; D is perhaps TRBD1 (5 bases). CDR3 size: 17 residues. CDR1 is SGHTA and CDR2 is FQGNSA in the germline V gene. Trimming took off 0 bases at V and 5 bases at J, with 17 bases between the two ends. CDR3 in DNA: TGTGCCAGCAGCTTAGCGTCAGGCGGTGGGGGGGATCAGCCCCAGCATTTT. Amino acid sequence: CASSLASGGGGDQPQHF. The whole variable domain, filled in from reference TRBV7-2 and TRBJ1-5, reads GAGVSQSPSNKVTEKGKDVELRCDPISGHTALYWYRQSLGQGLEFLIYFQGNSAPDKSGLPSDRFSAERTGGSVSTLTIQRTQQEDSAVYLCASSLASGGGGDQPQHFGDGTRLSIL.

The rearrangement links TRBV6-2 or TRBV6-3 to TRBJ2-7; possibly TRBD2 for D (5 bases). V lost 2 bases to trimming and J lost 5 bases, with 19 bases between them. The germline CDR1 and CDR2 sequences are MNHEY and SVGEGT. This CDR3 contains 16 residues. CDR3 amino acids: CASSYVEDPISNEQYF. The CDR3 coding sequence is TGTGCCAGCAGTTACGTGGAGGACCCTATCTCAAACGAGCAGTACTTC.

The chain combines TRBV19 with TRBJ1-3; 7 bases are a match to TRBD1. V dropped 6 bases and J dropped 2; count of bases not matched to a gene: 7. Germline V lookup: CDR1 LNHDA, CDR2 SQIVND (reference sequence). The CDR3 has 15 amino acids. In DNA, the CDR3 is TGTGCCAGTAGCGGTTACAGGGGAGCTGGAAACACCATATATTTT. Amino acid sequence: CASSGYRGAGNTIYF. Looking up the rest from reference TRBV19 and TRBJ1-3 gives the full variable domain: DGGITQSPKYLFRKEGQNVTLSCEQNLNHDAMYWYRQDPGQGLRLIYYSQIVNDFQKGDIAEGYSVSREKKESFPLTVTSAQKNPTAFYLCASSGYRGAGNTIYFGEGSWLTVV.

J is TRBJ1-2 and V is TRBV30; perhaps TRBD1 as D (6 bases). The CDR3 runs 12 residues. Trimming removed 0 bases at V and 4 bases at J, with 6 bases between. Germline CDR1 GTSNPN, CDR2 SVGIG (reference sequence). CDR3 sequence: CAWSVQGYGYTF. DNA of the CDR3: TGTGCCTGGAGTGTACAGGGCTATGGCTACACCTTC.

For this clone: Other DNA sequences of this sample code for an identical CDR3. The V call is TRBV7-9, the J call TRBJ1-2; D is possibly TRBD1 (5 bases). Trimming removed 3 bases at V and 4 bases at J, with 6 bases between. The CDR3 totals 12 residues. Germline assignment: CDR1 SEHNR and CDR2 FQNEAQ (reference sequence). The CDR3 sequence: CASSFDSYGYTF. The CDR3 DNA is TGTGCCAGCAGCTTCGACAGCTATGGCTACACCTTC.

This rearrangement joins TRBV5-6 to TRBJ1-1; maybe TRBD1 (6 bases). The CDR3 is 15 amino acids. The germline CDR1 and CDR2 sequences are SGHDT and YYEEEE. V was pared by 0 bases and J by 4 bases, with 13 bases between. CDR3 in amino acids: CASSLAVQGRTEAFF. Written as DNA, the CDR3 is TGTGCCAGCAGCTTGGCGGTCCAGGGGCGCACTGAAGCTTTCTTT. Full variable domain (remainder filled in from reference TRBV5-6 and TRBJ1-1): DAGVTQSPTHLIKTRGQQVTLRCSPKSGHDTVSWYQQALGQGPQFIFQYYEEEERQRGNFPDRFSGHQFPNYSSELNVNALLLGDSALYLCASSLAVQGRTEAFFGQGTRLTVV.

The chain links TRBV28 to TRBJ2-7; D is perhaps TRBD1 (6 bases). The CDR3 loop spans 11 amino acids. V was clipped by 10 bases and J by 3 bases, with 10 bases between them. Germline V gene lookup returns CDR1 MDHEN and CDR2 SYDVKM. CDR3 sequence (DNA): TGTGCCATCGGGACACTCTACGAGCAGTACTTC. Its protein is CAIGTLYEQYF.

The chain has TRBV5-1 and TRBJ1-4; 9 bases fit TRBD1. The CDR3 length is 15 residues. The germline CDR1 and CDR2 sequences are SGHRS and YFSETQ. Trimming at V came to 4 bases and at J to 7 bases, leaving 8 bases not matched to a gene. CDR3 nucleotides: TGCGCCAGCAGCCCCGGACAGGGGAATAGTGAAAAACTGTTTTTT. Its translation is CASSPGQGNSEKLFF.

This rearrangement joins TRBV10-3 to TRBJ1-5, with D unresolved. Trimming pared 9 bases from V and 6 bases from J, leaving 15 bases between. Germline assignment: CDR1 ENHRY and CDR2 SYGVKD. This CDR3 comprises 13 residues. The CDR3 sequence: CAIGSGEGQPQHF. DNA of the CDR3: TGTGCCATAGGTTCGGGTGAGGGTCAGCCCCAGCATTTT.

The table lists this clone with a few counts. This chain joins TRBV27 and TRBJ2-1; D call uncertain. This CDR3 region has 17 residues. V was shortened by 5 bases and J by 3 bases, with 20 bases between the two germline ends. Germline loops: CDR1 MNHEY, CDR2 SMNVEV (reference sequence). The CDR3 DNA reads TGTGCCAGCAGTCCACGCATCTCGCACTCAGGCTACAATGAGCAGTTCTTC. Amino acid sequence: CASSPRISHSGYNEQFF.

The J gene is TRBJ1-2, the V gene TRBV25-1; a possible D gene is TRBD1 (5 bases). Germline V CDR1 and CDR2: MGHDK, SYGVNS. The CDR3 length is 14 residues. Trimming took 1 base from V and 4 from J, leaving 10 bases between them. The DNA of the CDR3 is TGTGCCAGCAGTGAATCGCTGCAGGGCTATGGCTACACCTTC. Its protein is CASSESLQGYGYTF.

The chain has TRBV25-1 and TRBJ2-3; D is perhaps TRBD2 (5 bases). Trimming pared 5 bases from V and 5 bases from J, leaving 17 bases between. Germline V gives CDR1 MGHDK, CDR2 SYGVNS. There are 15 residues in the CDR3. As DNA, the CDR3 is TGTGCCAGCAGTCTCGGCCTGGACTTCCGAGATACGCAGTATTTT. Its translation: CASSLGLDFRDTQYF.